This TCR beta chain comes out of a study of identical twins. Study conclusions and caveats: Modelling underestimated the level of out-of-frame TCR alpha sharing observed in monozygotic twins. Insertions were reduced in abundant cord blood beta clonotypes but not in memory repertoires. Interpretation of the results relied on cross-sectional statistical analysis and not on following the same donors.

On this clonotype: Antigen: not known.

The germline CDR1 and CDR2 sequences are SGHTA and FQGNSA. The CDR3 loop spans 14 amino acids. Trimming left V 2 bases short and J 2 bases short, with 10 bases between. TCRdb recomputed calls from the 5' RACE reads with MiXCR, one row per CDR3 protein. The table records approximately 500,000 distinct CDR3 sequences, around 24% of them present only once. This sample was also put to use in a study of T cells expressing NK-cell markers. This second study says: Within the sequenced cohort of eight donors, seven exhibited HCMV seropositivity and one was seronegative.

This sequence originates from a woman aged 18 to 35 in good health. Sequenced input: CD4+ T cells sorted from blood. The J gene is TRBJ2-7, the V gene TRBV7-2; D uncertain. CDR3 nucleotides: TGTGCCAGCAGCTTATACCAAATCGCCTACGAGCAGTACTTC. Protein sequence: CASSLYQIAYEQYF.